This T cell receptor (beta chain) was captured by sequencing in a study of blood T cell repertoires in COVID-19. Study context: From the United States, Italy and Spain came samples of acute and convalescent COVID-19. PBMCs, B-cell-depleted T cells, or T cells were the source of the cDNA or gDNA that made up the material.

In the original workflow: From reference gene primer amplification, estimates of nucleated cell counts were derived. Using immunoSEQ multiplex PCR, the repertoire was profiled, and TCRdb retains in-frame clones only, with some absent. The V and J calls and clone size come from that table; D and trimming were worked out from the DNA. The sample lists about 230,000 clones, approximately 84% seen once, with 7.9% in the top ten. This CDR3 is built from 15 residues. Trimming at V came to 5 bases and at J to 3 bases, leaving 10 bases not matched to a gene. Germline assignment: CDR1 SGHTA and CDR2 FQGNSA. The chain joins TRBV7-2 to TRBJ2-7; the match to TRBD1 covers 7 bases. The sample taken for sequencing was peripheral blood. This clonotype was obtained from a woman older than 75 with acute or convalescent COVID-19. The CDR3 bases are TGTGCCAGCAGCGAAGGGACAGCCAGAGGCTACGAGCAGTACTTC. It yields the protein CASSEGTARGYEQYF.